This TCR beta chain was retrieved from a study of shared clonotypes between healthy human individuals. A 200 ng quantity of DNA, 30,000 to 35,000 T cell genomes, went into the sorted-subset replicate PCRs. The method was immunoSEQ multiplex PCR; TCRdb's version includes in-frame clones alone and lacks a portion of them. The sample lists approximately 350,000 clones, approximately 79% occurring once. Trimming took 6 bases from V and 5 from J, leaving 8 bases between them. Germline CDR1 reads WNHNN; CDR2 reads SYGVQD (reference sequence). This CDR3 comprises 12 residues. Both subsets, CD45RA+ naive and CD45RA-negative memory, were split from the CD4+ cells.

Specimen: memory CD4+ T cells sorted from blood. Documented subset: CD45RA-negative fraction. The clonotype comes from a man in his thirties or forties in good health. The rearrangement uses TRBV10-1 and TRBJ2-1; a possible D gene is TRBD1 (6 bases). CDR3 nucleotides: TGCGCCAGCAGCCGGACAGACAATGAGCAGTTCTTC. Translated: CASSRTDNEQFF.